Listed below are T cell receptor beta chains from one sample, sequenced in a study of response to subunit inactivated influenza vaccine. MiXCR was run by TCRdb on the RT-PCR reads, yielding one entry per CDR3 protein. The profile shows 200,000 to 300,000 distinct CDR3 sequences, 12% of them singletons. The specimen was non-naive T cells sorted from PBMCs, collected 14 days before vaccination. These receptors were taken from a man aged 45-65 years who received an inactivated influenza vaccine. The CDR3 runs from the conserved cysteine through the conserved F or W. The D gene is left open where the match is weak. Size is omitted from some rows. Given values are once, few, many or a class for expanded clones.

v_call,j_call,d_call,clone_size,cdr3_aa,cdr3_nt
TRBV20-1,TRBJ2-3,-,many,CSAGGASLTDTQYF,TGCAGTGCCGGAGGGGCTAGCCTCACAGATACGCAGTATTTT
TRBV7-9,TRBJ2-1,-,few,CASSSRTSYNEQFF,TGTGCCAGCAGCTCACGGACTTCTTACAATGAGCAGTTCTTC
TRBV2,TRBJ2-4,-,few,CASREGEAKNIQYF,TGTGCCAGCAGAGAGGGGGAGGCCAAAAACATTCAGTACTTC
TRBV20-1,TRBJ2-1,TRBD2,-,CRGGASGTYNEQFF,TGCAGGGGAGGGGCCTCAGGCACCTACAATGAGCAGTTCTTC
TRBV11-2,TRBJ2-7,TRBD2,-,CASSSVKRGAYEQYF,TGTGCCAGCAGCTCGGTGAAGCGGGGGGCCTACGAGCAGTACTTC
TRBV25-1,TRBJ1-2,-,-,CASSESGAYYGYTF,TGTGCCAGCAGTGAATCGGGAGCCTACTATGGCTACACCTTC
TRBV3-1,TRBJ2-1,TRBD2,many,CASSHSSSGSRNEQFF,TGTGCCAGCAGCCACAGTTCTAGCGGGAGTAGAAATGAGCAGTTCTTC
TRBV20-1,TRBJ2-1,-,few,CSARRSTYNEQFF,TGCAGTGCTAGAAGGTCGACCTACAATGAGCAGTTCTTC
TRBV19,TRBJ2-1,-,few,CASSMVSGQNEQFF,TGTGCCAGTAGTATGGTTAGCGGACAGAATGAGCAGTTCTTC
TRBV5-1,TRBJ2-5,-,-,CASSAWTHQETQYF,TGCGCCAGCAGCGCCTGGACCCACCAAGAGACCCAGTACTTC
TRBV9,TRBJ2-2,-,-,CASSVWGPGNTGELFF,TGTGCCAGCAGCGTATGGGGGCCGGGAAACACCGGGGAGCTGTTTTTT
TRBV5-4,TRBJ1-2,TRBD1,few,CASSHRTGGYTF,TGTGCCAGCAGCCACAGGACAGGCGGCTACACCTTC
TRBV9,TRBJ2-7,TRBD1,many,CASSPQGQGLGAYEQYF,TGTGCCAGCAGCCCTCAGGGACAGGGACTGGGGGCCTACGAGCAGTACTTC
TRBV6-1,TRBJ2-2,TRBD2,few,CASSRSGGAGGELFF,TGTGCCAGCAGTCGTAGCGGGGGGGCAGGAGGGGAGCTGTTTTTT
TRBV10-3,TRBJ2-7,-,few,CAISQALAYEQYF,TGTGCCATCAGTCAGGCGTTAGCCTACGAGCAGTACTTC
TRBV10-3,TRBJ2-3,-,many,CAISESRGGTSSDTQYF,TGTGCCATCAGTGAGTCGAGGGGCGGGACTTCATCAGATACGCAGTATTTT